These 5 T cell receptor beta chains were sequenced from one sample in a study of T cell repertoires in cytomegalovirus infection. From the reads, TCRdb called clonotypes with MiXCR, one entry per CDR3 protein. This sample has 310,000 or so distinct CDR3 sequences; about 9.2% occur once, and the top ten carry around 2.5%. Sequences were obtained from PBMCs. The receptors derive from a human donor in good health (CMV status not recorded). Some clones in this sample may be carry-over from other donors' samples.

This clonotype was observed at least ten times. The chain uses TRBV28 and TRBJ2-7, with D perhaps matching TRBD1 (5 bases). The CDR3 totals 13 residues. Germline CDR1 MDHEN, CDR2 SYDVKM. V lost 2 bases and J lost 2, with 7 bases in between. The CDR3, as DNA: TGTGCCAGCAGTTTAGCAGGGACCTACGAGCAGTACGTC. Protein: CASSLAGTYEQYV.

In this sample, this clonotype turned up a few times. This chain links TRBV6-4 with TRBJ2-1; TRBD1 agrees at 10 bases. Germline V CDR1 and CDR2: MRHNA, SNTAGT. V lost 6 bases to trimming and J lost 3 bases; unmatched junction nucleotides: 5. The CDR3 runs to 15 residues. The CDR3 spells CASRAGTGDYNEQFF. The CDR3 DNA follows: TGTGCCAGCAGAGCCGGGACAGGGGACTACAATGAGCAGTTCTTC.

This clonotype was recorded at least ten times. The chain has TRBV6-2 or TRBV6-3 and TRBJ2-1; perhaps D is TRBD1 or TRBD2 (5 bases each). CDR3 size: 14 residues. Trimming took 8 bases from V and 0 from J, leaving 11 bases between them. The germline V gene encodes CDR1 MNHEY and CDR2 SVGEGT. CDR3 bases: TGTGCCAGCGAGGGGCCAAGCTCCTACAATGAGCAGTTCTTC. Translating gives CASEGPSSYNEQFF.

This clonotype has just a few counts. The rearrangement joins TRBV3-1 to TRBJ2-3; D not resolved. Trimming took 4 bases from V and 5 from J, leaving 10 bases between them. Germline V gene lookup returns CDR1 LGHDT and CDR2 YNNKEL (reference sequence). The CDR3 is 13 amino acids. The DNA of the CDR3 is TGTGCCAGCAGCCGATCGTCAGAAGATACGCAGTATTTT. Its protein is CASSRSSEDTQYF.

This clonotype was seen ten or more times. The J gene is TRBJ2-3, the V gene TRBV29-1; 7 positions match TRBD1. This CDR3 region has 13 residues. Per germline, CDR1 SQVTM and CDR2 ANQGSEA. V trimming: 6 bases; J trimming: 2 bases; junction bases outside the gene matches: 5. In DNA, the CDR3 is TGCAGCGTCGAGGGGGCCCTCACAGATACGCAGTATTTT. This encodes CSVEGALTDTQYF.